These 26 T cell receptor beta chains share one sample of origin, sequenced in a study of cytomegalovirus exposure and HLA in healthy donors. 13 Jbeta primers and 60 Vbeta primers were used for the PCR. Generated by immunoSEQ multiplex PCR, the TCRdb table keeps only in-frame clones and is missing some. The sample gives approximately 190,000 clones, around four fifths of which show up once; 2% to 3% is in the top ten. Material: PBMCs. The source is a woman aged 45-59 years in good health and CMV-seropositive.

The rearrangement uses TRBV21-1 and TRBJ1-5; the table's D call TRBD1 went unverified against the DNA. TRBV21-1 is given as a pseudogene. CDR3 size: 14 residues. CDR3 in amino acids: CASKGRTGDQPQHF. The CDR3 DNA reads TGTGCCAGCAAAGGGAGGACAGGGGATCAGCCCCAGCATTTT.

The J gene is TRBJ2-1, the V gene TRBV7-6; TRBD2 agrees at 10 bases. V dropped 0 bases and J dropped 6; count of bases not matched to a gene: 5. The germline CDR1 and CDR2 sequences are SGHVS and FNYEAQ. There are 16 residues in the CDR3. The CDR3 bases are TGTGCCAGCAGCTTAGCGAGCGGGGGGGCGTCCAATGAGCAGTTCTTC. Its protein product is CASSLASGGASNEQFF.

The genes are TRBV5-4 and TRBJ2-7; 11 nucleotides match TRBD2. Trimming took 4 bases from V and 2 from J; bases not matched to a gene: 8. CDR3 length: 16 residues. Per the germline V gene, CDR1 is SGHNT and CDR2 is YYREEE (reference sequence). The CDR3: CASSAALAGGTYEQYF. CDR3 coding DNA: TGTGCCAGCAGCGCAGCTCTAGCGGGGGGTACCTACGAGCAGTACTTC.

CDR3 DNA: TGTGCCAGTAGTATAGAACATATCCCCGACAGGGCCCCCTACGAGCAGTACTTC. Translating it yields CASSIEHIPDRAPYEQYF. The chain combines TRBV19 with TRBJ2-7; 7 bases fit TRBD1. J was trimmed by 2 bases and V by 0 bases; bases with no gene match: 13. The CDR3 covers 18 residues. From germline, CDR1 is LNHDA and CDR2 SQIVND (reference sequence). Full variable domain (missing parts from reference TRBV19 and TRBJ2-7): DGGITQSPKYLFRKEGQNVTLSCEQNLNHDAMYWYRQDPGQGLRLIYYSQIVNDFQKGDIAEGYSVSREKKESFPLTVTSAQKNPTAFYLCASSIEHIPDRAPYEQYFGPGTRLTVT.

This rearrangement joins TRBV6-5 to TRBJ2-7; TRBD2 agrees at 7 bases. Trimming at V came to 5 bases and at J to 3 bases, leaving 10 bases not matched to a gene. Germline values: CDR1 MNHEY, CDR2 SVGAGI. The CDR3 is 15 residues long. This chain's CDR3 is CASSGGSGTRYEQYF. CDR3 DNA sequence: TGTGCCAGCAGTGGCGGAAGCGGGACCCGCTACGAGCAGTACTTC.

The CDR3 loop reads CASSLLSRDTQYF. The DNA of the CDR3 is TGTGCCAGCAGCTTATTAAGTCGGGATACGCAGTATTTT. The chain carries TRBV7-2 and TRBJ2-3; no clear D gene. The V end was cut by 2 bases, the J end by 6 bases, with 9 bases between. Looked up from germline, CDR1 is SGHTA and CDR2 is FQGNSA. The length of the CDR3 is 13 residues.

The chain has TRBV4-3 and TRBJ2-7, with 10 bases aligning to TRBD2. After removal of 2 bases from V and 2 bases from J, the junction contained 6 bases not matched to a gene. This CDR3 contains 16 residues. Germline values: CDR1 LGHNA, CDR2 YSLEER. The CDR3 spells CASSQIAGGSAYEQYF. The DNA for the CDR3 is TGCGCCAGCAGCCAAATAGCGGGGGGCAGCGCCTACGAGCAGTACTTC.

CDR3 protein: CASSQGLNSYEQYF. DNA for the CDR3: TGTGCCAGCAGTCAGGGTCTTAACTCCTACGAGCAGTACTTC. This chain joins TRBV6-6 and TRBJ2-7; TRBD1 might be the D (5 bases). CDR1 is MNHNY, CDR2 SVGAGI, per germline (reference sequence). The CDR3 spans 14 residues. Trimming pared 5 bases from V and 0 bases from J, leaving 11 bases between.

The chain combines TRBV6-6 with TRBJ1-2; D may be TRBD1 (6 bases). V was shortened by 6 bases and J by 0 bases, with 14 bases between the two germline ends. The germline V gene encodes CDR1 MNHNY and CDR2 SVGAGI (reference sequence). The CDR3 totals 15 residues. The DNA for the CDR3 is TGTGCCAGCAGCATGGGGACAACCGCTAACTATGGCTACACCTTC. Its protein product is CASSMGTTANYGYTF.

Concerning this clone itself: At one end, the junction sequence differs from germline, possibly due to a read error. The rearrangement joins TRBV7-9 to TRBJ1-2, with 7 bases aligning to TRBD1. The CDR3 is made up of 14 amino acids. Germline CDR1 reads SEHNR; CDR2 reads FQNEAQ (reference sequence). The CDR3 reads CSSSGQVKNYGYTF. The CDR3 bases are TGTTCCAGCAGCGGACAGGTGAAAAACTATGGCTACACCTTC.

This clone has just a few counts. The chain uses TRBV6-6 and TRBJ1-5, with TRBD1 matching 9 bases. The germline V gene encodes CDR1 MNHNY and CDR2 SVGAGI (reference sequence). The CDR3 loop spans 14 amino acids. V was pared by 5 bases and J by 4 bases, with 3 bases of the junction left unmatched. This chain's CDR3 is CASSGGTGNQPQHF. The DNA of the CDR3 is TGTGCCAGCAGTGGGGGGACAGGGAATCAGCCCCAGCATTTT.

The V call is TRBV7-2, the J call TRBJ2-1; D is uncertain. From germline, CDR1 is SGHTA and CDR2 FQGNSA. The CDR3 runs to 16 residues. Trimming left V 5 bases short and J 0 bases short, with 14 bases between. The CDR3 DNA reads TGTGCCAGCAGCCCGGGTGGCGGAATCTCCTACAATGAGCAGTTCTTC. It specifies CASSPGGGISYNEQFF. The full variable domain, completed using reference TRBV7-2 and TRBJ2-1, is GAGVSQSPSNKVTEKGKDVELRCDPISGHTALYWYRQSLGQGLEFLIYFQGNSAPDKSGLPSDRFSAERTGGSVSTLTIQRTQQEDSAVYLCASSPGGGISYNEQFFGPGTRLTVL.

V is TRBV19 and J is TRBJ2-1, with 10 bases identical to TRBD1. With 7 bases clipped from V and 3 bases from J, the junction kept 6 bases outside the gene matches. The CDR3 is 15 amino acids. The germline CDR1 and CDR2 sequences are LNHDA and SQIVND (reference sequence). The CDR3 protein is CASKGQGLSYNEQFF. The DNA for the CDR3 is TGTGCCAGTAAGGGACAGGGGCTTAGCTACAATGAGCAGTTCTTC.

The chain employs TRBV6-6 and TRBJ1-5; a possible D gene is TRBD1 (5 bases). Germline-derived CDR1 and CDR2 are MNHNY and SVGAGI (reference sequence). CDR3 length: 12 residues. V was clipped by 6 bases and J by 6 bases, with 9 bases between them. Here the CDR3 DNA reads TGTGCCAGCAGCAGGGTGGGTCAGCCCCAGCATTTT. Translation: CASSRVGQPQHF.

The rearrangement links TRBV5-1 to TRBJ2-1; 13 nucleotides align to TRBD2. This CDR3 has 16 amino acids. The germline V gene encodes CDR1 SGHRS and CDR2 YFSETQ. The ends lost 2 bases at V and 5 bases at J; junction bases unmatched: 4. The CDR3 coding sequence is TGCGCCAGCAGCTTTGAGGGACTAGCGGGGAACAATGAGCAGTTCTTC. This gives the protein CASSFEGLAGNNEQFF.

V usage is TRBV6-6 and J usage is TRBJ2-2; D possibly corresponds to TRBD1 (6 bases). V was clipped by 6 bases and J by 1 base, with 9 bases between them. Germline CDR1 is MNHNY and CDR2 is SVGAGI (reference sequence). The CDR3 sequence is 14 residues long. The CDR3 nucleotides are TGTGCCAGCAGACAGGGTTTGAACACCGGGGAGCTGTTTTTT. This translates into CASRQGLNTGELFF.

V usage is TRBV7-8 and J usage is TRBJ1-1, with 7 bases fitting TRBD1. The germline gives CDR1 SGHVS, CDR2 FQNEAQ. The J segment lost 0 bases and the V segment lost 5 bases, leaving 6 bases of the junction unmatched. The CDR3 spans 15 residues. This CDR3 is CASSVGQVMNTEAFF. The CDR3 region has the DNA TGTGCCAGCAGCGTAGGACAGGTTATGAACACTGAAGCTTTCTTT. Looking up the rest from reference TRBV7-8 and TRBJ1-1 gives the full variable domain: GAGVSQSPRYKVAKRGQDVALRCDPISGHVSLFWYQQALGQGPEFLTYFQNEAQLDKSGLPSDRFFAERPEGSVSTLKIQRTQQEDSAVYLCASSVGQVMNTEAFFGQGTRLTVV.

A single count supports this clone. V and J are TRBV29-1 and TRBJ1-1; TRBD1 aligns across 7 bases. With V trimmed by 2 bases and J by 6 bases, 12 bases remained unmatched. The CDR3 runs 15 residues. Germline V CDR1 and CDR2: SQVTM, ANQGSEA. The CDR3 is CSVEPQGEKNAEAFF. CDR3 DNA sequence: TGCAGCGTTGAACCCCAGGGGGAAAAAAACGCTGAAGCTTTCTTT.

This chain connects TRBV29-1 to TRBJ1-1; 8 bases line up with TRBD1. There are 14 residues in the CDR3. Trimming at V came to 6 bases and at J to 2 bases, leaving 8 bases not matched to a gene. Per germline, CDR1 SQVTM and CDR2 ANQGSEA. This chain's CDR3 is CSVRGRMVNTEAFF. In DNA form, the CDR3 reads TGCAGCGTCAGGGGGCGGATGGTAAACACTGAAGCTTTCTTT. The complete variable domain, with remaining parts taken from reference TRBV29-1 and TRBJ1-1, reads SAVISQKPSRDICQRGTSLTIQCQVDSQVTMMFWYRQQPGQSLTLIATANQGSEATYESGFVIDKFPISRPNLTFSTLTVSNMSPEDSSIYLCSVRGRMVNTEAFFGQGTRLTVV.

On this clone itself: Given a much more abundant clone one base away, this may be a read error. The V and J genes are TRBV4-2 and TRBJ2-7, with 7 bases aligning to TRBD1. Per the germline V gene, CDR1 is LGHNA and CDR2 is YNFKEQ. The CDR3 contains 14 residues. Losses at the gene ends were 5 bases for V and 0 bases for J; bases not matched to a gene: 4. The CDR3 spells CASSGQDSSYEQYF. The CDR3 coding sequence is TGTGCCAGCAGCGGACAGGATAGCTCCTACGAGCAGTACTTC.

This chain connects TRBV5-5 to TRBJ1-1; tentatively, D is TRBD1 (6 bases). CDR1 is SGHKS and CDR2 is YYEKEE in the germline V gene (reference sequence). Trimming pared 5 bases from V and 1 base from J, leaving 9 bases between. The CDR3 is made up of 13 amino acids. The CDR3 DNA is TGTGCCAGCAGATTACAGGGGAACACTGAAGCTTTCTTT. It translates to CASRLQGNTEAFF.

The V call is TRBV29-1, the J call TRBJ2-1; 7 positions match TRBD1. V lost 7 bases, J lost 7 bases, and 10 bases stayed unmatched. Germline CDR1 is SQVTM and CDR2 is ANQGSEA. This CDR3 is 13 amino acids long. The CDR3 region is CSASTGWGNEQFF. CDR3 bases: TGCAGCGCTTCGACAGGGTGGGGTAATGAGCAGTTCTTC.

The chain recombines TRBV4-3 with TRBJ2-1; D may be TRBD2 (6 bases). Trimming removed 2 bases at V and 8 bases at J, with 19 bases between. This CDR3 contains 16 residues. The germline CDR1 and CDR2 sequences are LGHNA and YSLEER. This CDR3 reads CASSQLHRDFIYEQFF. CDR3 in DNA: TGCGCCAGCAGCCAACTTCACCGGGACTTTATTTATGAGCAGTTCTTC.

The V gene is TRBV2, the J gene TRBJ2-7, with TRBD1 identical over 7 bases. The CDR3 runs 13 residues. Germline V gene data show CDR1 as SNHLY and CDR2 as FYNNEI. V dropped 8 bases and J dropped 2; count of bases not matched to a gene: 6. The CDR3 DNA sequence: TGTGCCAGCGCAGGACAGGTCCCCTACGAGCAGTACTTC. Translating gives CASAGQVPYEQYF.

The genes are TRBV10-2 and TRBJ2-7; tentatively, D is TRBD1 (6 bases). Trimming removed 6 bases from V and 4 bases from J, with 13 bases in between. This CDR3 is built from 13 residues. Germline CDR1 is WSHSY and CDR2 is SAAADI. CDR3 amino acids: CASSGDTVYEQYF. For the CDR3, the DNA is TGCGCCAGCAGCGGGGACACGGTTTACGAGCAGTACTTC.

V is TRBV7-8 and J is TRBJ1-3; D perhaps matches TRBD1 (5 bases). The V gene's germline CDR1 is SGHVS and CDR2 FQNEAQ. V was shortened by 6 bases and J by 0 bases, with 12 bases between the two germline ends. CDR3 length: 15 residues. CDR3 amino acids: CASSFGADSGNTIYF. The CDR3 DNA is TGTGCCAGCAGTTTTGGGGCCGACTCTGGAAACACCATATATTTT.